This T cell receptor (beta chain) is from a study of response to subunit inactivated influenza vaccine. The CDR3 contains 18 residues. The V gene end was trimmed by 6 bases and the J gene end by 6 bases; junction bases not matched to a gene: 17. CDR1 is SGHVS and CDR2 is FQNEAQ in the germline V gene. General study results and limits: Seasonal influenza vaccination, on each occasion, was suggested by the authors to recruit few new T cells.

With respect to this clonotype: No antigen is known for it.

TCRdb re-derived calls from the RT-PCR reads in MiXCR, one entry per CDR3 protein. Of hundreds of thousands of distinct CDR3 sequences listed, more than 15% were seen once; the top ten hold 9.5% to 13%. The V gene is TRBV7-8, the J gene TRBJ2-1; 10 positions match TRBD1. The receptor comes from a man in his forties or fifties who received an inactivated influenza vaccine. The sample in question was PBMCs from blood, obtained 12 days after vaccination. This CDR3 is CASRRDRGLRLEINEQFF. The CDR3 DNA is TGTGCCAGCAGACGGGACAGGGGTCTTCGACTAGAAATCAATGAGCAGTTCTTC.